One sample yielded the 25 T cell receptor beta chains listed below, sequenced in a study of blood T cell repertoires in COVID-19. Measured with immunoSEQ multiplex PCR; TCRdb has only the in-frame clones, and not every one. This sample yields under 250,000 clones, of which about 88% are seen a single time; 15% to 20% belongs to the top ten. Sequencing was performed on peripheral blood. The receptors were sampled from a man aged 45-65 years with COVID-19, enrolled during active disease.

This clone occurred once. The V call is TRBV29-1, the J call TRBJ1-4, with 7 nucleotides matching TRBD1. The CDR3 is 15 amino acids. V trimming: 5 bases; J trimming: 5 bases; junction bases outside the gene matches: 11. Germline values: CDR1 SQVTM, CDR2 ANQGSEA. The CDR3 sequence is CSVTTFATGNEKLFF. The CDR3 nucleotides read TGCAGCGTTACCACTTTTGCGACAGGGAATGAAAAACTGTTTTTT.

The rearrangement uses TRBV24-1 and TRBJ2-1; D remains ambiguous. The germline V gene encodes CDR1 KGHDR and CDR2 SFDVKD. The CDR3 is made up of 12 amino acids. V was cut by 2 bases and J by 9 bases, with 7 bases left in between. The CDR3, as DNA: TGTGCCACCAGTGATTATTGGAGTGAGCAGTTCTTC. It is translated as CATSDYWSEQFF.

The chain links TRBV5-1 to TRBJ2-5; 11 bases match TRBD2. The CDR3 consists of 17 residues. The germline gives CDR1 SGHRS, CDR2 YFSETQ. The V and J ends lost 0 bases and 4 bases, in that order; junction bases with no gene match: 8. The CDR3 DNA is TGCGCCAGCAGCTTGGGACTAGCGGGGTGGGTTGGAGAGACCCAGTACTTC. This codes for CASSLGLAGWVGETQYF. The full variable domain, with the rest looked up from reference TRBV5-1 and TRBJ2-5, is KAGVTQTPRYLIKTRGQQVTLSCSPISGHRSVSWYQQTPGQGLQFLFEYFSETQRNKGNFPGRFSGRQFSNSRSEMNVSTLELGDSALYLCASSLGLAGWVGETQYFGPGTRLLVL.

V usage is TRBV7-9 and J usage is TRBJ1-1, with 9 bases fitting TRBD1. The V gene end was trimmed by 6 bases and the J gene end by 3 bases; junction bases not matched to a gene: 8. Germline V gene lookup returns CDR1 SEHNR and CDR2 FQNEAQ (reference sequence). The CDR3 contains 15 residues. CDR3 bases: TGTGCCAGCAGAAGACAGGGGGGCGAACACACTGAAGCTTTCTTT. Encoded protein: CASRRQGGEHTEAFF.

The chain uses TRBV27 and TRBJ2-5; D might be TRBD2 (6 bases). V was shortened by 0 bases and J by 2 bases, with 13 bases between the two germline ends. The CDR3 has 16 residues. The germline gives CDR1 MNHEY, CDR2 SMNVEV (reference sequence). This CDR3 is CASSLSAVAAQETQYF. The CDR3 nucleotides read TGTGCCAGCAGTTTATCCGCGGTAGCGGCACAAGAGACCCAGTACTTC.

This CDR3 is CATSEGAAGELFF. CDR3 DNA sequence: TGTGCCACCTCGGAGGGGGCGGCCGGGGAGCTGTTTTTT. The chain couples TRBV24-1 to TRBJ2-2; weak D call: TRBD1 (7 bases). CDR3 size: 13 residues. The V end lost 9 bases, the J end lost 6 bases, and 13 bases lay between the germline ends. Germline V gene lookup returns CDR1 KGHDR and CDR2 SFDVKD.

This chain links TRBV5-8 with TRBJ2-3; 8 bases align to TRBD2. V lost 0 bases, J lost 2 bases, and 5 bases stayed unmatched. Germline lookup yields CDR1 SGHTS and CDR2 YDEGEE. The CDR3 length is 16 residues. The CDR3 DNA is TGTGCCAGCAGCTTGGGTCTAGCGGGCCTCACAGATACGCAGTATTTT. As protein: CASSLGLAGLTDTQYF.

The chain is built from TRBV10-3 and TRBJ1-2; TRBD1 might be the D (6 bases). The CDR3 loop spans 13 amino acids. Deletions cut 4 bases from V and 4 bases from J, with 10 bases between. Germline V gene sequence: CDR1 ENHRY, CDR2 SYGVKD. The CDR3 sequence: CAISATGSYGYTF. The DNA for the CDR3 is TGTGCCATCAGTGCGACAGGCTCCTATGGCTACACCTTC.

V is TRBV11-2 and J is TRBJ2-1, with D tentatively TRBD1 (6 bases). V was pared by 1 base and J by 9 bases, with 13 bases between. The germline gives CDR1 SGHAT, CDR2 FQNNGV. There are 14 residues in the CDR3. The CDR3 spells CASSLGWGPSEQFF. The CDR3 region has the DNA TGTGCCAGCAGCTTAGGTTGGGGGCCCAGTGAGCAGTTCTTC. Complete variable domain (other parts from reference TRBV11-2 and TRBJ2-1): EAGVAQSPRYKIIEKRQSVAFWCNPISGHATLYWYQQILGQGPKLLIQFQNNGVVDDSQLPKDRFSAERLKGVDSTLKIQPAKLEDSAVYLCASSLGWGPSEQFFGPGTRLTVL.

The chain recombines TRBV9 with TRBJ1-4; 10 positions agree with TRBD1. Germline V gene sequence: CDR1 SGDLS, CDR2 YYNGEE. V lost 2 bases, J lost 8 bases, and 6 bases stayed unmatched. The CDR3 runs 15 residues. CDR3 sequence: CASSVDRGLQEKLFF. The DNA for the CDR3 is TGTGCCAGCAGCGTCGACAGGGGGCTTCAGGAAAAACTGTTTTTT.

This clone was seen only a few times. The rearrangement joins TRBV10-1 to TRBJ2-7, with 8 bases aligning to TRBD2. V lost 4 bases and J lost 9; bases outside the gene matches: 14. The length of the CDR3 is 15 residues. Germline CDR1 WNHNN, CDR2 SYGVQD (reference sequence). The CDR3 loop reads CASSVSAGVRTWQYF. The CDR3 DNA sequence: TGCGCCAGCAGTGTATCAGCGGGAGTTCGAACGTGGCAGTACTTC.

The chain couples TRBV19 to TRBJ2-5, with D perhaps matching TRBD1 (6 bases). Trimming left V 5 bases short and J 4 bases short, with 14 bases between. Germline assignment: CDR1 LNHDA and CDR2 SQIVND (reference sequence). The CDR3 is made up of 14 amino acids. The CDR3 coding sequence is TGTGCCAGTAGTCCGGGACACTTGGGAGAGACCCAGTACTTC. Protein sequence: CASSPGHLGETQYF.

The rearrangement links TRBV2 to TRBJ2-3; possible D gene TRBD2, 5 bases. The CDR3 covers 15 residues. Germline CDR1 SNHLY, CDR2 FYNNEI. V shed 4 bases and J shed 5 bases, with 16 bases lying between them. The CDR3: CASSVDAARGDTQYF. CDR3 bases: TGTGCCAGCAGTGTGGACGCGGCCCGGGGAGATACGCAGTATTTT.

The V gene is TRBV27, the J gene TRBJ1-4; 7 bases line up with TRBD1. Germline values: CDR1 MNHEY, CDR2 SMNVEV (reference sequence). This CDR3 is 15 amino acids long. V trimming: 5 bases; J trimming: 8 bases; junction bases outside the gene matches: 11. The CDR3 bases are TGTGCCAGCAGTGCCCAGACAGGGTCGGGCGAAAAACTGTTTTTT. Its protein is CASSAQTGSGEKLFF.

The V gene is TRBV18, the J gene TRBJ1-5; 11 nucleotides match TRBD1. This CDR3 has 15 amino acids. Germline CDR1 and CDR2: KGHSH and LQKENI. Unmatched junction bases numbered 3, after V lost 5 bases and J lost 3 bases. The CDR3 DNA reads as TGTGCCAGCTCAGGACAGGGGGCCGTCAATCAGCCCCAGCATTTT. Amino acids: CASSGQGAVNQPQHF. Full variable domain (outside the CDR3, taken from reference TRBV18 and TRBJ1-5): NAGVMQNPRHLVRRRGQEARLRCSPMKGHSHVYWYRQLPEEGLKFMVYLQKENIIDESGMPKERFSAEFPKEGPSILRIQQVVRGDSAAYFCASSGQGAVNQPQHFGDGTRLSIL.

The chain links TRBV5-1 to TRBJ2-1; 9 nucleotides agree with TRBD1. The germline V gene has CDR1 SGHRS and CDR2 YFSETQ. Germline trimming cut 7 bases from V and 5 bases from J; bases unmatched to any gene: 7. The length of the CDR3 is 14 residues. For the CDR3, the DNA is TGCGCCAGCGGCGCGGGACAGGGAAACAATGAGCAGTTCTTC. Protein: CASGAGQGNNEQFF.

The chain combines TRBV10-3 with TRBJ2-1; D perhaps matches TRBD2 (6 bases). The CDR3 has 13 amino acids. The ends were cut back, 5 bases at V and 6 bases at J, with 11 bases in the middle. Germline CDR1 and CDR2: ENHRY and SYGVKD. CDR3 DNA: TGTGCCATCAGTCGCGGAGGGTCCAATGAGCAGTTCTTC. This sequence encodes CAISRGGSNEQFF.

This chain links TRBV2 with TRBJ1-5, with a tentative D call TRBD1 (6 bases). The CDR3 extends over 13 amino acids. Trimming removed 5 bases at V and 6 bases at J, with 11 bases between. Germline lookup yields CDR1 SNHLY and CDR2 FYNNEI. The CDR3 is CASSRTGFQPQHF. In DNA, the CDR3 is TGTGCCAGCAGTCGAACAGGGTTTCAGCCCCAGCATTTT.

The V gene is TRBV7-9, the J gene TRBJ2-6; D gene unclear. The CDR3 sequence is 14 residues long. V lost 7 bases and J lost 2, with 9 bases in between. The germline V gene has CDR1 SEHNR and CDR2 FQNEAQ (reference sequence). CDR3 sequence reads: CASTLPAGANVLTF. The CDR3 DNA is TGTGCCAGCACCCTTCCGGCTGGGGCCAACGTCCTGACTTTC.

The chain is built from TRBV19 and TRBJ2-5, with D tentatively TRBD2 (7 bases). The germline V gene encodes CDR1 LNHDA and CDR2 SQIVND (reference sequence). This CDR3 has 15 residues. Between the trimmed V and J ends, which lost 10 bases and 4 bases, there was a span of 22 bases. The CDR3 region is CATESGGASGETQYF. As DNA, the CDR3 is TGTGCCACCGAGAGTGGGGGGGCTAGCGGAGAGACCCAGTACTTC.

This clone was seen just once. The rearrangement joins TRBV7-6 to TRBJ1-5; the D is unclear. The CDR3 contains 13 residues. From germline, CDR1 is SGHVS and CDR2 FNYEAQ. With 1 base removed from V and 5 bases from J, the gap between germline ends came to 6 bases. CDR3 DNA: TGTGCCAGCAGCTTAGGGGAGGATCAGCCCCAGCATTTT. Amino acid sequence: CASSLGEDQPQHF.

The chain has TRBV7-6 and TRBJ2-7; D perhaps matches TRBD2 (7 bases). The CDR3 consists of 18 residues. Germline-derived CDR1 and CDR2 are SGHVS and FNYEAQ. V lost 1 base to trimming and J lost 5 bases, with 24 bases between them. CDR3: CASSLVVGGAGRRNEQYF. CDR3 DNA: TGTGCCAGCAGCTTAGTAGTAGGGGGGGCGGGTCGAAGAAACGAGCAGTACTTC.

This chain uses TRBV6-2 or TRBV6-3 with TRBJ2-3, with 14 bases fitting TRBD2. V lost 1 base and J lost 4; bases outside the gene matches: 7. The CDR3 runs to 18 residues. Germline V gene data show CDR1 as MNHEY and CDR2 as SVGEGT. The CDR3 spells CASSYFHGTSGSADTQYF. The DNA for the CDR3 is TGTGCCAGCAGTTACTTTCACGGGACTAGCGGGAGCGCAGATACGCAGTATTTT.

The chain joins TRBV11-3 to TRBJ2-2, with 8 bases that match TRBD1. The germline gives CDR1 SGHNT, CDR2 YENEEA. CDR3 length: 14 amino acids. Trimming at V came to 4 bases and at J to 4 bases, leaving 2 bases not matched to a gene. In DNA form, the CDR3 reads TGTGCCAGCAGCTCGGGACAGGCCACCGGGGAGCTGTTTTTT. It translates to CASSSGQATGELFF.

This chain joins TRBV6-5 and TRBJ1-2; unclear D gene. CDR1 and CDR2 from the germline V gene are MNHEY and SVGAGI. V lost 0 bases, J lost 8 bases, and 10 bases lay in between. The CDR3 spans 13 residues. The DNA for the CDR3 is TGTGCCAGCAGTTACTCTTCTTTCGAGGGCTACACCTTC. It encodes CASSYSSFEGYTF.